This T cell receptor beta chain emerged from a study of cytomegalovirus exposure and HLA in healthy donors. Study conclusions and caveats: Cytomegalovirus status, reportedly, was diagnosed with high specificity and sensitivity by the classifier. In a later analysis, TCR association rates varied by HLA locus: DRB1 most, HLA-C fewest. A few chains tied to CMV proved CMV antigen-specific in vitro.

PCR used 60 Vbeta primers and 13 Jbeta primers. Assay used: immunoSEQ multiplex PCR; TCRdb lists only in-frame clones, some missing. In the table there are some 170,000 clones, around four fifths of which are singletons. Trimming removed 0 bases from V and 6 bases from J; junction bases left unmatched: 5. CDR3 length: 15 amino acids. CDR1 and CDR2 (germline): SGDLS, YYNGEE. Comment on this clone: Its antigen is not known.

The chain carries TRBV9 and TRBJ2-3, with 9 bases that match TRBD2. The TCR comes from a woman under 30 in good health and CMV-seronegative. The sample taken for sequencing was PBMCs. The CDR3: CASSVGGGDRDTQYF. The DNA for the CDR3 is TGTGCCAGCAGCGTAGGCGGGGGGGATAGGGATACGCAGTATTTT. The whole variable domain, filled in from reference TRBV9 and TRBJ2-3, reads DSGVTQTPKHLITATGQRVTLRCSPRSGDLSVYWYQQSLDQGLQFLIQYYNGEERAKGNILERFSAQQFPDLHSELNLSSLELGDSALYFCASSVGGGDRDTQYFGPGTRLTVL.